Listed below are T cell receptor beta chains from one sample, sequenced in a study of human T cells and chemical hapten exposure. MiXCR was run by TCRdb on the RACE reads, yielding one entry per CDR3 protein. Of around 42,000 distinct CDR3 sequences in the sample, about 9.6% were seen once. The sequencing here drew on whole blood, taken in connection with sensitization to the hapten diphenylcyclopropenone (DPC). The receptors were gathered from a woman aged 25-40 years with alopecia areata. Some clones in this sample may be carry-over from other donors' samples. Both conserved end residues are part of each CDR3. The order of the fields is D gene, V gene, clone size, J gene, CDR3 DNA, CDR3 protein. D genes are given only for firm matches. Clone sizes are given selectively: once, few, many, or a class where the clone is expanded.

TRBD2	TRBV19	-	TRBJ2-1	TGTGCCAGTAGTACCCCAGAAAAGCGGGAATCCTACAATGAGCAGTTCTTC	CASSTPEKRESYNEQFF
-	TRBV2	many	TRBJ2-1	TGTGCCAGCAGCGCGGGACTGTCTTTATATGAGCAGTTCTTC	CASSAGLSLYEQFF
-	TRBV7-2	few	TRBJ2-5	TGTGCCAGTCGCCTACAAGAGACCCAGTACTTC	CASRLQETQYF
TRBD2	TRBV6-6	-	TRBJ2-3	TGTGCCAGCGGCGGGGGTATAGATACGCAGTATTTT	CASGGGIDTQYF
-	TRBV12-3/TRBV12-4	many	TRBJ2-5	TGTGCCAGCACCTTCGGACGGGTGTCTGCTGAGACCCAGTACTTC	CASTFGRVSAETQYF
-	TRBV7-2	few	TRBJ2-1	TGTGCCAGCAGCTTAGATATGCAGCAGTTCTTC	CASSLDMQQFF
-	TRBV6-2/TRBV6-3	few	TRBJ1-6	TGTGCCAGCAGTCAGGCATCACCCCTCCACTTT	CASSQASPLHF
-	TRBV4-1	-	TRBJ2-2	TGCGCCAGCAGCCAAGGTGTGTCGGGGACGAACACCGGGGAGCTGTTTTTT	CASSQGVSGTNTGELFF
TRBD2	TRBV6-6	many	TRBJ2-3	TGTGCCAGCGGATCCGGGACTAGCAGCCCAGATACGCAGTATTTT	CASGSGTSSPDTQYF
-	TRBV7-8	medium-sized	TRBJ2-2	TGTGCCAGCAGCCTACGCCCGGGGGAGCTGTTTTTT	CASSLRPGELFF
TRBD1	TRBV12-3/TRBV12-4	many	TRBJ2-1	TGTGCCAGCAGGCCGAGGACAGGGGATGAGCAGTTCTTC	CASRPRTGDEQFF
TRBD2	TRBV13	many	TRBJ2-5	TGTGCCAGCAGCTCCCGACTAGCGGGGGGGCGGGAGACCCAGTACTTC	CASSSRLAGGRETQYF
-	TRBV14	many	TRBJ1-6	TGTGCCAGCAGCCCCAGGACACCTTTCAATTCACCCCTCCACTTT	CASSPRTPFNSPLHF
TRBD1	TRBV5-4	-	TRBJ2-3	TGTGCCAGCAGCGGGACAGGTAGCACAGATACGCAGTATTTT	CASSGTGSTDTQYF
-	TRBV4-3	-	TRBJ1-2	TGCGCCAGCAGCCAAGATCATGGGACACGGATTTATGGCTACACCTTC	CASSQDHGTRIYGYTF
TRBD2	TRBV7-2	-	TRBJ2-7	TGTGCCAGCAGCTCGGGACTAACCGGCTACGAGCAGTACTTC	CASSSGLTGYEQYF
-	TRBV6-6	many	TRBJ2-7	TGTGCCAGCAGTGCCCCGGGGAGGGGGCAAGACTACGAGCAGTACTTC	CASSAPGRGQDYEQYF
-	TRBV7-2	few	TRBJ2-2	TGTGCCAGCAGCTTAGGCATAGCAGCCGGGGAGCTGTTTTTT	CASSLGIAAGELFF
-	TRBV18	-	TRBJ2-2	TGTGCCAGCTCCCCTTCAAACGGCATGCGGAACACCGGGGAGCTGTTTTTT	CASSPSNGMRNTGELFF
-	TRBV20-1	-	TRBJ1-4	TGCAGTGCTCTAGACAGGAGAGCAACTAATGAAAAACTGTTTTTT	CSALDRRATNEKLFF
-	TRBV27	few	TRBJ2-1	TGTGCCAGCAGTATAGAGGGTAGACGCAATGAGCAGTTCTTC	CASSIEGRRNEQFF
TRBD1	TRBV7-2	medium-sized	TRBJ1-1	TGTGCCAGCAGCCGGGACAGGGGAGGCACTGAAGCTTTCTTT	CASSRDRGGTEAFF
TRBD1	TRBV20-1	many	TRBJ2-7	TGCTCTAGACAGGGGGGGTCCATCGAGCAGTACTTC	CSRQGGSIEQYF
TRBD2	TRBV7-2	-	TRBJ2-7	TGTGCCAGCAGCGAGGGCCCTAGCGGGGTATCCTACGAGCAGTACTTC	CASSEGPSGVSYEQYF
-	TRBV6-2/TRBV6-3	-	TRBJ1-5	TGTGCCAGCCGATCCGATACAACCGGGAACAATCAGCCCCAGCATTTT	CASRSDTTGNNQPQHF
TRBD1	TRBV5-1	many	TRBJ2-2	TGCGCCAGCAGCTCGGGACAGGGACTGGACACCGGGGAGCTGTTTTTT	CASSSGQGLDTGELFF
-	TRBV4-2	many	TRBJ2-1	TGTGCCAGCAGCCAAGATTTGGAGGGCCACAATGAGCAGTTCTTC	CASSQDLEGHNEQFF
-	TRBV6-6	few	TRBJ2-7	TGTGCCAGCAGCGTCGGGACCGGCTACGAGCAGTACTTC	CASSVGTGYEQYF
TRBD1	TRBV7-2	-	TRBJ1-6	TGTGCCAGCAGCCGAGACAGGGGGCTGTCACCCCTCCACTTT	CASSRDRGLSPLHF
TRBD2	TRBV7-9	-	TRBJ2-3	TGTGCCAGCAGCTCGGGAGGGGGCACAGATACGCAGTATTTT	CASSSGGGTDTQYF
-	TRBV7-2	many	TRBJ2-5	TGTGCCAGCAGCTTCGGACAGAAAGAGACCCAGTACTTC	CASSFGQKETQYF